The 14 T cell receptor beta chains given below trace back to one sample, sequenced in a study of a mutant IDH1 vaccine in newly diagnosed glioma. Clones were read by immunoSEQ multiplex PCR, and TCRdb kept only the in-frame ones, dropping some. The table includes some 50,000 clones, 75% to 90% detected once. The sample's time point: baseline, week 1 (first vaccination visit). Stated treatment: pre-vaccination baseline after standard-of-care therapy. Here the sequenced sample was PBMCs, taken from a glioma patient treated with radiotherapy, temozolomide or both. The receptors shown here come from a man between 35 and 55 years old with glioma.

The rearrangement uses TRBV28 and TRBJ1-1, with D perhaps TRBD1 (5 bases). The germline V gene encodes CDR1 MDHEN and CDR2 SYDVKM. The length of the CDR3 is 16 residues. Trimming pared 4 bases from V and 5 bases from J, leaving 20 bases between. CDR3 nucleotides: TGTGCCAGCAGTTACCCAAGACCAGGGAGTCGAACTGAAGCTTTCTTT. Its protein is CASSYPRPGSRTEAFF. The full variable domain, rest sourced from reference TRBV28 and TRBJ1-1, is DVKVTQSSRYLVKRTGEKVFLECVQDMDHENMFWYRQDPGLGLRLIYFSYDVKMKEKGDIPEGYSVSREKKERFSLILESASTNQTSMYLCASSYPRPGSRTEAFFGQGTRLTVV.

The chain combines TRBV2 with TRBJ1-2; D is uncertain. Germline-derived CDR1 and CDR2 are SNHLY and FYNNEI. V lost 9 bases and J lost 4, with 12 bases in between. The CDR3 length is 12 residues. This chain's CDR3 is CASSRGGYGYTF. As DNA, the CDR3 is TGTGCCAGTTCACGGGGAGGCTATGGCTACACCTTC.

The chain has TRBV14 and TRBJ2-5; the D is unclear. Looked up from germline, CDR1 is SGHDN and CDR2 is FVKESK. The length of the CDR3 is 13 residues. V was trimmed by 2 bases and J by 6 bases, leaving 10 bases between them. The CDR3 nucleotides read TGTGCCAGCAGCCAATCAGCTTTGCAGACCCAGTACTTC. It specifies CASSQSALQTQYF.

This sequence joins TRBV30 and TRBJ2-1; 8 bases align to TRBD2. In germline, CDR1 is GTSNPN, CDR2 SVGIG (reference sequence). The CDR3 totals 11 residues. The trim removed 6 bases at V and 14 bases at J, leaving 9 bases unmatched. Here the CDR3 DNA reads TGTGCCTGCCGGAGAATGGGACTAGAGTTCTTC. Its translation is CACRRMGLEFF.

V and J are TRBV5-8 and TRBJ2-1; either TRBD1 or TRBD2 may fit D (7 bases each). The V gene's germline CDR1 is SGHTS and CDR2 YDEGEE. CDR3 length equals 15 residues. V lost 0 bases, J lost 9 bases, and 16 bases lay in between. In DNA form, the CDR3 reads TGTGCCAGCAGCTTGGCGAGGGAGGGGGCTGGTGAGCAGTTCTTC. It specifies CASSLAREGAGEQFF.

The rearrangement uses TRBV11-2 and TRBJ2-7; D not resolved. The V and J ends lost 1 base and 4 bases respectively, with 5 bases between them. The germline V gene has CDR1 SGHAT and CDR2 FQNNGV. This CDR3 spans 12 amino acids. The CDR3 DNA sequence: TGTGCCAGCAGCTTAGTGTTGTACGAGCAGTACTTC. It yields the protein CASSLVLYEQYF.

The V gene is TRBV29-1, the J gene TRBJ1-1; D might be TRBD1 (5 bases). CDR1 is SQVTM and CDR2 is ANQGSEA in the germline V gene. V was shortened by 4 bases and J by 4 bases, with 13 bases between the two germline ends. This CDR3 comprises 13 residues. The CDR3 protein is CSVVKGAITEAFF. Written as DNA, the CDR3 is TGCAGCGTTGTAAAAGGGGCGATCACTGAAGCTTTCTTT.

V and J are TRBV4-2 and TRBJ2-3; the match to TRBD2 covers 13 bases. Germline assignment: CDR1 LGHNA and CDR2 YNFKEQ. The trim removed 0 bases at V and 2 bases at J, leaving 11 bases unmatched. The CDR3 has 20 amino acids. This CDR3 is CASSQDLRTSGSGITDTQYF. The DNA of the CDR3 is TGTGCCAGCAGCCAAGATCTGAGGACTAGCGGGAGCGGGATCACAGATACGCAGTATTTT.

V gene TRBV7-9 combines with J gene TRBJ1-2; TRBD1 aligns across 7 bases. CDR3 length: 13 amino acids. CDR1 SEHNR and CDR2 FQNEAQ come from the germline V gene (reference sequence). The J segment lost 6 bases and the V segment lost 3 bases, leaving 4 bases of the junction unmatched. In nucleotides, the CDR3 is TGTGCCAGCAGCTTTTTCAGGGGGGATGGCTACACCTTC. It encodes CASSFFRGDGYTF.

This clone is deemed medium-sized. V usage is TRBV5-1 and J usage is TRBJ1-5; TRBD1 might be the D (5 bases). Trimming pared 4 bases from V and 6 bases from J, leaving 17 bases between. The CDR3 sequence is 15 residues long. From germline, CDR1 is SGHRS and CDR2 YFSETQ. CDR3 sequence: CASSRSGTGGQPQHF. In nucleotides, the CDR3 is TGCGCCAGCAGCCGATCAGGGACTGGGGGTCAGCCCCAGCATTTT. Together with reference TRBV5-1 and TRBJ1-5, the CDR3 gives the full variable domain: KAGVTQTPRYLIKTRGQQVTLSCSPISGHRSVSWYQQTPGQGLQFLFEYFSETQRNKGNFPGRFSGRQFSNSRSEMNVSTLELGDSALYLCASSRSGTGGQPQHFGDGTRLSIL.

This clone was recorded only once. V gene TRBV7-2 combines with J gene TRBJ2-3, with no clear D. The CDR3 is 11 residues long. The germline V gene encodes CDR1 SGHTA and CDR2 FQGNSA. V shed 3 bases and J shed 4 bases, with 2 bases lying between them. The CDR3 DNA follows: TGTGCCAGCAGCTTTCCAGATACGCAGTATTTT. Translated: CASSFPDTQYF.

The chain joins TRBV9 to TRBJ2-6, with a tentative D call TRBD1 (5 bases). V was cut by 4 bases and J by 2 bases, with 22 bases left in between. CDR1 SGDLS and CDR2 YYNGEE come from the germline V gene. There are 19 residues in the CDR3. CDR3 nucleotides: TGTGCCAGCAGCTCCAGGGTTCTAAAGGGCCTCCCTGGGGCCAACGTCCTGACTTTC. It translates to CASSSRVLKGLPGANVLTF.

The chain uses TRBV11-3 and TRBJ2-1, with a possible D match to TRBD2 (5 bases). Germline V gene lookup returns CDR1 SGHNT and CDR2 YENEEA. V lost 6 bases to trimming and J lost 2 bases, with 11 bases between them. The CDR3 has 14 amino acids. The CDR3 DNA reads as TGTGCCAGCAGTCGAGGGTTTACCTACAATGAGCAGTTCTTC. Its protein product is CASSRGFTYNEQFF.

The gene calls are TRBV4-1 and TRBJ2-5; D is ambiguous. The J call may be in error: the DNA end matches TRBJ2-7 better. CDR3 size: 16 residues. Per germline, CDR1 MGHRA and CDR2 YSYEKL. This CDR3 is CASSQVTGFSSYEQYF. The CDR3 DNA is TGCGCCAGCAGCCAGGTAACCGGGTTCAGCTCCTACGAGCAGTACTTC.